Below, 25 T cell receptor beta chains from the same sample are listed, as sequenced in a study of regulatory and conventional T cells in RAG deficiency. Genomic DNA came from blood conventional CD4+ T cells gated CD25-low CD127-high. The method was immunoSEQ multiplex PCR; TCRdb's version includes in-frame clones alone and lacks a portion of them. Of tens of thousands of clones listed, around 96% are singletons. These data were also filed under a second study, of regulatory T cells. This second study notes: The PCR used 52 TRBV and 13 TRBJ primers.

The sequenced sample was CD25- CD4+ T cells sorted from blood. The receptor source for this set is a human donor in good health.

The rearrangement joins TRBV7-2 to TRBJ1-1; TRBD1 aligns across 9 bases. This CDR3 spans 14 amino acids. The V gene end was trimmed by 1 base and the J gene end by 6 bases; junction bases not matched to a gene: 3. CDR1 SGHTA and CDR2 FQGNSA come from the germline V gene. CDR3 amino acids: CASSLGQGVPEAFF. As DNA, the CDR3 is TGTGCCAGCAGCTTAGGACAGGGGGTCCCTGAAGCTTTCTTT.

The J gene is TRBJ1-3, the V gene TRBV5-6, with 12 bases aligning to TRBD1. The V segment lost 4 bases and the J segment 1 base; nucleotides outside the gene matches: 9. The V gene's germline CDR1 is SGHDT and CDR2 YYEEEE. The length of the CDR3 is 18 residues. CDR3 in DNA: TGTGCCAGCAGCACCGGGACAGGGGGCAGTAGGTCTGGAAACACCATATATTTT. Its translation is CASSTGTGGSRSGNTIYF.

Concerning this clone itself: The junction shows a germline mismatch at one end, possibly a read error. V gene TRBV11-2 combines with J gene TRBJ2-3; D might be TRBD1 (6 bases). The CDR3 is 17 amino acids. Germline lookup yields CDR1 SGHAT and CDR2 FQNNGV. The CDR3: CASSPTTGPVSTETQYF. Written as DNA, the CDR3 is TGTGCCAGCAGCCCGACGACAGGTCCGGTTAGCACAGAAACGCAGTATTTT.

The chain has TRBV4-1 and TRBJ1-5; 8 bases are shared with TRBD1. Germline lookup yields CDR1 MGHRA and CDR2 YSYEKL. V was clipped by 0 bases and J by 2 bases; unmatched bases: 6. The CDR3 sequence is 17 residues long. The CDR3 here is CASSQDRGQLGNQPQHF. CDR3 bases: TGCGCCAGCAGCCAAGACAGGGGGCAATTGGGCAATCAGCCCCAGCATTTT.

J is TRBJ1-2 and V is TRBV11-2, with 9 bases that match TRBD1. J lost 4 bases, V lost 5 bases, and 5 bases had no gene match. The CDR3 extends over 14 amino acids. Germline assignment: CDR1 SGHAT and CDR2 FQNNGV. This CDR3 reads CASSTRTGVYGYTF. DNA for the CDR3: TGTGCCAGCAGCACCCGGACAGGGGTCTATGGCTACACCTTC.

This clone was picked up one time. The V call is TRBV2, the J call TRBJ1-5, with D possibly matching TRBD1 (5 bases). V shed 6 bases and J shed 9 bases, with 21 bases lying between them. Looked up from germline, CDR1 is SNHLY and CDR2 is FYNNEI. The CDR3 length is 15 residues. The chain's CDR3 is CASSAPGSLLSPQHF. The DNA of the CDR3 is TGTGCCAGCAGCGCCCCAGGGTCCCTTCTCTCGCCCCAGCATTTT.

V usage is TRBV14 and J usage is TRBJ2-1; 9 bases are shared with TRBD2. This CDR3 is built from 15 residues. Germline V gene data show CDR1 as SGHDN and CDR2 as FVKESK. The V gene end was trimmed by 4 bases and the J gene end by 6 bases; junction bases not matched to a gene: 7. CDR3 DNA sequence: TGTGCCAGCAGCCCGCGGGGTAGCGGGAGCAATGAGCAGTTCTTC. It yields the protein CASSPRGSGSNEQFF.

This clone appeared a few times. The chain joins TRBV19 to TRBJ1-6; 8 positions agree with TRBD1. Germline trimming cut 7 bases from V and 8 bases from J; bases unmatched to any gene: 7. Germline loops: CDR1 LNHDA, CDR2 SQIVND (reference sequence). The CDR3 consists of 14 residues. CDR3 sequence (DNA): TGTGCCAGTAAAACGACAGGGGTGTATTCACCCCTCCACTTT. Translating it yields CASKTTGVYSPLHF.

The CDR3 DNA sequence: TGTGCCAGCAGCGTAAACAGGGGTGGGAATTCACCCCTCCACTTT. Its translation: CASSVNRGGNSPLHF. This chain connects TRBV7-2 to TRBJ1-6; the match to TRBD1 covers 7 bases. V was clipped by 5 bases and J by 7 bases; unmatched bases: 8. Per the germline V gene, CDR1 is SGHTA and CDR2 is FQGNSA. The CDR3 extends over 15 amino acids.

With regard to this clone: One end of the junction fails to match germline, which may point to a read error. The chain employs TRBV12-5 and TRBJ2-7, with 7 bases matching TRBD2. CDR3 length: 11 amino acids. The germline CDR1 and CDR2 sequences are LGHNT and FRNRAP. This CDR3 reads CASGLDGTTDF. The CDR3 DNA sequence: TGTGCTAGTGGTTTGGACGGGACTACAGACTTC.

The V and J genes are TRBV18 and TRBJ2-3, with TRBD1 as a possible D gene (6 bases). V lost 2 bases to trimming and J lost 2 bases, with 14 bases between them. Germline V gene lookup returns CDR1 KGHSH and CDR2 LQKENI. This CDR3 spans 16 amino acids. The chain's CDR3 is CASSPSLTGYTDTQYF. CDR3 sequence (DNA): TGTGCCAGCTCACCAAGTCTGACAGGATACACAGATACGCAGTATTTT.

V gene TRBV4-2 combines with J gene TRBJ1-5; D may be TRBD1 (6 bases). The CDR3 contains 14 residues. V was clipped by 5 bases and J by 0 bases, with 8 bases between them. Germline V lookup: CDR1 LGHNA, CDR2 YNFKEQ. The CDR3 spells CASSGGDSNQPQHF. The CDR3 DNA sequence: TGTGCCAGCAGCGGGGGCGATAGCAATCAGCCCCAGCATTTT.

The chain carries TRBV5-6 and TRBJ2-5; TRBD2 aligns across 9 bases. CDR1 is SGHDT and CDR2 is YYEEEE in the germline V gene. V gave up 2 bases and J gave up 2 bases; unmatched junction bases: 4. The CDR3 length is 15 residues. The CDR3: CASSFFSGRQETQYF. The DNA for the CDR3 is TGTGCCAGCAGCTTTTTTAGCGGGAGACAAGAGACCCAGTACTTC.

The chain joins TRBV28 to TRBJ2-7; TRBD1 matches at 7 bases. Per germline, CDR1 MDHEN and CDR2 SYDVKM. Trimming cost V 6 bases and J 1 base; bases outside gene matches: 6. The CDR3 is 14 residues long. DNA of the CDR3: TGTGCCAGCAGATCCCAGACAGGGTCCTACGAGCAGTACTTC. Protein: CASRSQTGSYEQYF.

Regarding this clone: This specimen includes other DNA sequences encoding the same CDR3. CDR3 bases: TGTGCCAGCAGCCTGGACAGAAACTATGGCTACACCTTC. Translating it yields CASSLDRNYGYTF. The V gene is TRBV5-4, the J gene TRBJ1-2, with D maybe TRBD1 (6 bases). CDR3 length equals 13 residues. The germline CDR1 and CDR2 sequences are SGHNT and YYREEE (reference sequence). V lost 4 bases to trimming and J lost 2 bases, with 9 bases between them.

This clone was recorded a few times. The V and J genes are TRBV6-1 and TRBJ1-3; D ambiguous. Looked up from germline, CDR1 is MNHNS and CDR2 is SASEGT. V lost 6 bases and J 0 bases, leaving 6 bases between the germline ends. The CDR3 contains 13 residues. CDR3 coding DNA: TGTGCCAGCAGACCTAACTCTGGAAACACCATATATTTT. Its translation is CASRPNSGNTIYF.

The genes are TRBV19 and TRBJ1-2; D is unresolved. The germline CDR1 and CDR2 sequences are LNHDA and SQIVND (reference sequence). Trimming left V 8 bases short and J 0 bases short, with 10 bases between. This CDR3 has 13 residues. In nucleotides, the CDR3 is TGTGCCAGTCGGCGGGATTCTAACTATGGCTACACCTTC. Translation: CASRRDSNYGYTF.

This chain joins TRBV6-5 and TRBJ1-2, with D unresolved. Trimming pared 5 bases from V and 2 bases from J, leaving 15 bases between. This CDR3 contains 15 residues. Germline lookup yields CDR1 MNHEY and CDR2 SVGAGI. The DNA for the CDR3 is TGTGCCAGCAGTAATACCGGGATTCTAAACTATGGCTACACCTTC. Translation: CASSNTGILNYGYTF.

This chain connects TRBV2 to TRBJ2-1; maybe TRBD2 (5 bases). Germline-derived CDR1 and CDR2 are SNHLY and FYNNEI. The V end lost 10 bases, the J end lost 0 bases, and 13 bases lay between the germline ends. The CDR3 contains 14 residues. The CDR3 DNA reads TGTGCCACCCGAGCGGAGAGCTCCTACAATGAGCAGTTCTTC. Its protein is CATRAESSYNEQFF.

CDR3 sequence: CASSKTGEGNEQFF. The CDR3 nucleotides are TGTGCCAGCAGCAAGACAGGGGAAGGGAATGAGCAGTTCTTC. The chain links TRBV6-5 to TRBJ2-1, with 8 bases lining up with TRBD1. Trimming took 6 bases from V and 7 from J; bases not matched to a gene: 8. CDR1 MNHEY and CDR2 SVGAGI come from the germline V gene. This CDR3 has 14 residues.

The chain is built from TRBV19 and TRBJ1-5; TRBD1 is a possible D gene (5 bases). Germline CDR1 and CDR2: LNHDA and SQIVND (reference sequence). CDR3 size: 16 residues. Trimming took 6 bases from V and 2 from J, leaving 17 bases between them. CDR3 amino acids: CASRTTAWGGNQPQHF. The CDR3 DNA is TGTGCCAGTAGAACCACCGCTTGGGGGGGCAATCAGCCCCAGCATTTT. The entire variable domain, with the rest obtained from reference TRBV19 and TRBJ1-5, is as follows: DGGITQSPKYLFRKEGQNVTLSCEQNLNHDAMYWYRQDPGQGLRLIYYSQIVNDFQKGDIAEGYSVSREKKESFPLTVTSAQKNPTAFYLCASRTTAWGGNQPQHFGDGTRLSIL.

The chain recombines TRBV7-3 with TRBJ2-1, with TRBD2 matching over 14 bases. From germline, CDR1 is SGHTA and CDR2 FQGTGA. The ends lost 2 bases at V and 6 bases at J; junction bases unmatched: 3. The CDR3 spans 16 residues. CDR3 region: CASSLLGTSGSNEQFF. In DNA, the CDR3 is TGTGCCAGCAGCTTATTAGGGACTAGCGGGAGCAATGAGCAGTTCTTC.

The chain joins TRBV7-9 to TRBJ2-2; possible D gene TRBD1, 6 bases. Germline CDR1 and CDR2: SEHNR and FQNEAQ (reference sequence). The germline V and J ends were trimmed by 2 bases and 13 bases, with 11 bases remaining between them. The CDR3 has 12 residues. CDR3 region: CASSLQGNGLFF. DNA of the CDR3: TGTGCCAGCAGCTTACAGGGGAACGGGCTGTTTTTT.

The V and J genes are TRBV28 and TRBJ2-5; 11 bases are a match to TRBD1. TRBJ2-7 explains the end of the DNA better; the J call may be wrong. Germline CDR1 reads MDHEN; CDR2 reads SYDVKM. The CDR3 consists of 15 residues. CDR3 bases: TGTGCCAGCAGTGTCCCGGGACAGGGGGTCGACGAGCAGTACTTC. Translation: CASSVPGQGVDEQYF.

This CDR3 is CASKRGWGVETQYF. For the CDR3, the DNA is TGTGCCAGCAAACGGGGGTGGGGAGTGGAGACCCAGTACTTC. This rearrangement joins TRBV14 to TRBJ2-5, with D possibly matching TRBD2 (6 bases). Germline CDR1 is SGHDN and CDR2 is FVKESK. Trimming took off 7 bases at V and 5 bases at J, with 17 bases between the two ends. The CDR3 spans 14 residues.